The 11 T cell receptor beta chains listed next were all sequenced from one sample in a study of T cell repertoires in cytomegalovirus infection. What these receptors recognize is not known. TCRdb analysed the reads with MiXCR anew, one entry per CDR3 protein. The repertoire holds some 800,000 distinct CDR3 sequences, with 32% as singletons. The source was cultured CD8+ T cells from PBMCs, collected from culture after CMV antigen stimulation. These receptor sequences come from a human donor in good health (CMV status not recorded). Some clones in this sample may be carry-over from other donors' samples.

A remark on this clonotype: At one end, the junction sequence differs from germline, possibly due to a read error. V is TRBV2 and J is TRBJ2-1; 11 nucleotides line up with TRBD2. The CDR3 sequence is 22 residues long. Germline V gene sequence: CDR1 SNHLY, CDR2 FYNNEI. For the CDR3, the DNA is TGTGTCAGCAGTGGGGTCCCCCAGTCCGGGACAACCGGGACTAGCGGTAACAATGAGCAGTTCTTC. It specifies CVSSGVPQSGTTGTSGNNEQFF.

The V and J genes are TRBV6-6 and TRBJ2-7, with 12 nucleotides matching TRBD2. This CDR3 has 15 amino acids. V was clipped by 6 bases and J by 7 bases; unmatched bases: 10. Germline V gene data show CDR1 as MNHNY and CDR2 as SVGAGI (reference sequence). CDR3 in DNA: TGTGCCAGCAGGAATCTAGCGGGGGGGCCCGAGGAGCAGTACTTC. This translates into CASRNLAGGPEEQYF.

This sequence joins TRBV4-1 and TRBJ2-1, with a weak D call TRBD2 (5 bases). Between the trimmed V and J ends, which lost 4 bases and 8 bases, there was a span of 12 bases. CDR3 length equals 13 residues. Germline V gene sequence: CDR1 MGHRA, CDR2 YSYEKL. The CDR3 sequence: CASSPGGADEQFF. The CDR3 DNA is TGCGCCAGCAGCCCTGGAGGCGCTGATGAGCAGTTCTTC.

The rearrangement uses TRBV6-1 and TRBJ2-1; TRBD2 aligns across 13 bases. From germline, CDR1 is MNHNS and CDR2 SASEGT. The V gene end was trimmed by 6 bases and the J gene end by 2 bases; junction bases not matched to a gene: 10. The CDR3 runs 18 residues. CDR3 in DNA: TGTGCCAGCAGGCCAACAAGACTAGCGGGGGGTCCCTACAATGAGCAGTTCTTC. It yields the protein CASRPTRLAGGPYNEQFF.

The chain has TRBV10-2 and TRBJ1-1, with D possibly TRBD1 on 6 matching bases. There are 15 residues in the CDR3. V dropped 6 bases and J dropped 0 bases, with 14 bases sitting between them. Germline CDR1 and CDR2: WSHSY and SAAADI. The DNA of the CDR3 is TGCGCCAGCAGGACTAGGACAGACCTGAACACTGAAGCTTTCTTT. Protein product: CASRTRTDLNTEAFF.

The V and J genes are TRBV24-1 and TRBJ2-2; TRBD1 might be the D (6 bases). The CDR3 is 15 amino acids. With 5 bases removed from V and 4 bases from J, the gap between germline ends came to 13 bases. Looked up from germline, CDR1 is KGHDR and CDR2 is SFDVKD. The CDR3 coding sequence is TGTGCCACCAGTGGTCCAGGGACACGCACCGGGGAGCTGTTTTTT. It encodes CATSGPGTRTGELFF.

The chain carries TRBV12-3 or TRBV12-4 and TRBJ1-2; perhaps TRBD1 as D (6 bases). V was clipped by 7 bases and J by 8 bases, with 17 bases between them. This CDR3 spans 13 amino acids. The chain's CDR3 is CASTPGGAKGYTF. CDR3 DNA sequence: TGTGCCAGCACCCCGGGGGGGGCTAAAGGCTACACCTTC.

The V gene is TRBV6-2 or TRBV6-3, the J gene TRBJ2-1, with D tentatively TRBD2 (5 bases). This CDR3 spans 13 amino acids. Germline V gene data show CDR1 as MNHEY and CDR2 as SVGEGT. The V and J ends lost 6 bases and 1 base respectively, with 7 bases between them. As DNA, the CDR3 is TGTGCCAGCAGGACTACTTCCTACAATGAGCAGTTCTTC. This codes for CASRTTSYNEQFF.

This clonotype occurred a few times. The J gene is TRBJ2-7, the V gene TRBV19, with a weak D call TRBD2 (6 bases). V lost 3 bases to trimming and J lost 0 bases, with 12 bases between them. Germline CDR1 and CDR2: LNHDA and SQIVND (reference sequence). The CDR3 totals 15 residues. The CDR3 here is CASSIGSGGSYEQYF. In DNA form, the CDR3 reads TGTGCCAGTAGTATCGGGAGCGGAGGCTCCTACGAGCAGTACTTC.

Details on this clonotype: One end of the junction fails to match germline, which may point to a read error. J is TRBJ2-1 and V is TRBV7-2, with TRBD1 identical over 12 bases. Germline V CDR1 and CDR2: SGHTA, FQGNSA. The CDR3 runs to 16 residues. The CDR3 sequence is CVSSGPRDRGRIEQFF. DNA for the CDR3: TGTGTCAGCAGCGGGCCACGGGACAGGGGGCGGATTGAGCAGTTCTTC.

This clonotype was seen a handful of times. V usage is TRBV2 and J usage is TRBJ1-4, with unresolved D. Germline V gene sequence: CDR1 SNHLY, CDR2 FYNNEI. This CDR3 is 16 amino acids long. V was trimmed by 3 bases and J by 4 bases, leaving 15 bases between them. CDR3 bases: TGTGCCAGCAGTGATGGGGAGGGCGCGATTAATGAAAAACTGTTTTTT. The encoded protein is CASSDGEGAINEKLFF.